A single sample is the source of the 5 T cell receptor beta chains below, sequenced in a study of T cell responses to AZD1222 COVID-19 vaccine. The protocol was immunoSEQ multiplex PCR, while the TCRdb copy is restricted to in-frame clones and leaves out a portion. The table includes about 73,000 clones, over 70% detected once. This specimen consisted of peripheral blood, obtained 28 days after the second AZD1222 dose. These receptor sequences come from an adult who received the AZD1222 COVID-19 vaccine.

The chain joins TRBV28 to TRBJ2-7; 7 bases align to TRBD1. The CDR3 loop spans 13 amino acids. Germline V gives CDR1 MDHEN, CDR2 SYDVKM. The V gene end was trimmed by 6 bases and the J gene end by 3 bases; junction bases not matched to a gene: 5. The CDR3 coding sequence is TGTGCCAGCAGACAGACAGGGAGCTACGAGCAGTACTTC. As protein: CASRQTGSYEQYF.

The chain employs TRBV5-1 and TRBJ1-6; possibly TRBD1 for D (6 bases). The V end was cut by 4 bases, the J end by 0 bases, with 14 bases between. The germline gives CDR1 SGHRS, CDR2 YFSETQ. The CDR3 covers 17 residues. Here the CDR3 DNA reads TGCGCCAGCAGCCTAGGGGGGACCAGCTCCTATAATTCACCCCTCCACTTT. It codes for CASSLGGTSSYNSPLHF.

The CDR3 reads CASSFAIYSPLHF. The DNA of the CDR3 is TGTGCCAGCAGTTTTGCGATTTATTCACCCCTCCACTTT. The chain is built from TRBV11-1 and TRBJ1-6; D not resolved. V lost 6 bases and J 8 bases, leaving 11 bases between the germline ends. The CDR3 loop spans 13 amino acids. In germline, CDR1 is SGHAT, CDR2 FQDESV (reference sequence).

The CDR3 loop is CASSPPPRGGATYSTDTQYF. The CDR3 DNA reads TGTGCCAGTAGTCCGCCGCCTAGGGGGGGGGCGACCTATAGCACAGATACGCAGTATTTT. The chain uses TRBV19 and TRBJ2-3; possible D gene TRBD2, 7 bases. The V gene lost 5 bases and the J gene lost 0 bases, with 27 bases spanning the gap. This CDR3 is 20 amino acids long. CDR1 and CDR2 from the germline V gene are LNHDA and SQIVND (reference sequence).

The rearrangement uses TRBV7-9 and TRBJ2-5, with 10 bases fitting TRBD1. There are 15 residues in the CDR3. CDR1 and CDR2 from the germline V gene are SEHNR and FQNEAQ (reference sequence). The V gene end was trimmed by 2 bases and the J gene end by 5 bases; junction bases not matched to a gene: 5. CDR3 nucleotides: TGTGCCAGCAGCTTAAGACAGGGGGCCTGGGAGACCCAGTACTTC. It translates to CASSLRQGAWETQYF. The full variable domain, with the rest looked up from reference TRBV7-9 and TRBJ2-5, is DTGVSQNPRHKITKRGQNVTFRCDPISEHNRLYWYRQTLGQGPEFLTYFQNEAQLEKSRLLSDRFSAERPKGSFSTLEIQRTEQGDSAMYLCASSLRQGAWETQYFGPGTRLLVL.